This is a list of T cell receptor beta chains from one sample in a study of T-cell reconstitution after alpha-beta-depleted transplantation in children. TCRdb independently ran MiXCR on the PCR reads; one entry per CDR3 protein. Of 700,000 to 950,000 distinct CDR3 sequences in the sample, about 15% were seen once. The sequenced sample was PBMCs, mostly from graft donor cells, obtained 360 days after TCRalphabeta/CD19-depleted stem cell transplant. The receptors shown here come from a male patient between 5 and 17 years old who had a stem cell transplant for acute lymphoblastic leukemia, so the T cells may come from the graft donor. CDR3s include the opening cysteine and the closing phenylalanine or tryptophan. Fields, in order: V gene, clone size, D gene, J gene, CDR3 protein, CDR3 DNA. D genes are given only for firm matches. Size values are once, few and many counts, or a class for expanded clones, and some rows have none.

>TRBV24-1|few|TRBD1|TRBJ2-2
CATGTVGELFF
TGTGCCACAGGGACAGTCGGGGAGCTGTTTTTT
>TRBV3-1|few|TRBD1|TRBJ2-6
CASSPRGQSELSGANVLTF
TGTGCCAGCAGTCCCAGGGGACAGTCTGAACTCTCTGGGGCCAACGTCCTGACTTTC
>TRBV4-2|-|TRBD2|TRBJ2-7
CASSQEGASGRSEQYF
TGTGCCAGCAGCCAAGAAGGGGCTAGCGGGAGAAGTGAGCAGTACTTC
>TRBV5-7|-|TRBD1|TRBJ2-7
CASSLGWTGSHEQYF
TGTGCCAGCAGCTTGGGTTGGACAGGATCCCACGAGCAGTACTTC
>TRBV27|many|TRBD1|TRBJ1-1
CASSSRQGRRTEAFF
TGTGCCAGCAGTTCCCGACAGGGGCGCAGGACTGAAGCTTTCTTT
>TRBV28|few|-|TRBJ1-1
CASSLGDLGGDTEAFF
TGTGCCAGCAGTTTAGGGGACCTAGGAGGGGACACTGAAGCTTTCTTT
>TRBV7-6|many|-|TRBJ2-3
CASSLVYGSDTQYF
TGTGCCAGCAGCTTAGTGTACGGGTCTGATACGCAGTATTTT
>TRBV6-5|-|-|TRBJ1-1
CASSYLGERAFF
TGTGCCAGCAGTTACTTAGGAGAACGTGCTTTCTTT
>TRBV5-1|few|-|TRBJ1-5
CASSWDGASNQPQHF
TGCGCCAGCAGCTGGGATGGGGCTAGCAATCAGCCCCAGCATTTT
>TRBV4-1|-|-|TRBJ2-7
CASSQGGGRRTEQYF
TGCGCCAGCAGCCAAGGCGGCGGCAGAAGGACCGAGCAGTACTTC
>TRBV5-1|many|TRBD1|TRBJ2-7
CASSLVDRGYEQYF
TGCGCCAGCAGCTTGGTGGACAGGGGTTACGAGCAGTACTTC
>TRBV6-5|-|TRBD1|TRBJ2-7
CASSYSGTGRYEQYF
TGTGCCAGCAGTTACTCCGGGACAGGGCGGTACGAGCAGTACTTC
>TRBV11-2|few|TRBD2|TRBJ2-3
CASSLTWSAGGSTDTQYF
TGTGCCAGCAGCTTAACTTGGTCGGCGGGGGGAAGCACAGATACGCAGTATTTT
>TRBV29-1|-|-|TRBJ2-7
CSVEDLRTSYEQYF
TGCAGCGTTGAAGATCTGCGGACCTCCTACGAGCAGTACTTC
>TRBV5-5|few|TRBD2|TRBJ2-1
CASSFSVSRESSYNEQFF
TGTGCCAGCAGCTTTAGTGTATCGCGGGAGTCCTCCTACAATGAGCAGTTCTTC
>TRBV5-1|few|TRBD2|TRBJ2-7
CASTLAGGSSYEQYF
TGCGCCAGCACCCTAGCGGGAGGGTCCTCCTACGAGCAGTACTTC
>TRBV14|-|-|TRBJ2-1
CASSQSSRGAIEQFF
TGTGCCAGCAGCCAATCTAGCAGGGGGGCCATTGAGCAGTTCTTC
>TRBV20-1|-|-|TRBJ2-7
CSAGRSAHEQYF
TGCAGCGCCGGGAGATCGGCCCACGAGCAGTACTTC
>TRBV5-1|few|-|TRBJ2-5
CASSLWSYSGPYQETQYF
TGCGCCAGCAGCTTGTGGTCCTATAGCGGACCGTACCAAGAGACCCAGTACTTC
>TRBV2|-|TRBD2|TRBJ2-6
CASSYLAGSGANVLTF
TGTGCCAGCAGTTATCTAGCGGGGTCCGGGGCCAACGTCCTGACTTTC
>TRBV5-1|-|-|TRBJ2-1
CASSLQGAGRGYNEQFF
TGCGCCAGCAGCTTGCAGGGGGCCGGGAGGGGTTACAATGAGCAGTTCTTC
>TRBV12-3/TRBV12-4|few|-|TRBJ2-1
CATLSLHGRGGNEQFF
TGTGCCACCCTCTCCCTCCACGGGAGAGGGGGCAATGAGCAGTTCTTC
>TRBV7-9|few|TRBD1|TRBJ2-2
CASSIETGLPNTGELFF
TGTGCCAGCAGCATAGAGACAGGGCTTCCGAACACCGGGGAGCTGTTTTTT
>TRBV19|-|-|TRBJ1-1
CASSIEAGMNTEAFF
TGTGCCAGTAGTATAGAAGCGGGCATGAACACTGAAGCTTTCTTT
>TRBV12-5|many|-|TRBJ2-5
CASARGHNQETQYF
TGTGCTAGTGCAAGAGGACACAACCAAGAGACCCAGTACTTC
>TRBV20-1|-|TRBD1|TRBJ2-6
CSARDRDRGKSGANVLTF
TGCAGTGCTAGAGATCGGGACAGGGGCAAATCTGGGGCCAACGTCCTGACTTTC
>TRBV3-1|-|-|TRBJ1-1
CASSQLQSEAFF
TGTGCCAGCAGCCAGTTACAGAGTGAAGCTTTCTTT
>TRBV13|-|-|TRBJ2-1
CASSLSIDEQFF
TGTGCCAGCAGCCTATCAATAGATGAGCAGTTCTTC
>TRBV14|-|TRBD2|TRBJ2-5
CASSQGASGRASYETQYF
TGTGCCAGCAGCCAAGGGGCTAGCGGGAGGGCCTCTTATGAGACCCAGTACTTC
>TRBV6-4|few|TRBD1|TRBJ2-7
CASSDDRGREQYF
TGTGCCAGCAGTGACGACAGGGGAAGGGAGCAGTACTTC
>TRBV12-3/TRBV12-4|many|-|TRBJ2-5
CASNRAIQETQYF
TGTGCCAGCAATAGAGCTATCCAGGAGACCCAGTACTTC